Each of the 7 T cell receptor beta chains below was sequenced from the same sample in a study of graft-versus-host responses after intestinal transplantation. Profiled with immunoSEQ multiplex PCR; TCRdb holds only in-frame clones, not every one. Of about 10,000 clones in the sample, 29% are singletons; the top ten hold 6.2%. Irradiated, violet-dye-labeled stimulators (around 200,000) were plated alongside around 200,000 CFSE-labeled responders. The specimen comprised alloreactive CD8+ T cells from a mixed lymphocyte reaction culture, sampled before intestinal transplant. The subset: CFSE-low proliferating T cells sorted from roughly 6-day pre-transplant mixed lymphocyte reaction (GvH or HvG direction). The receptor source for this set is a human patient who received an intestinal transplant.

V and J are TRBV4-1 and TRBJ2-1; 9 bases match TRBD1. CDR3 size: 15 residues. Germline assignment: CDR1 MGHRA and CDR2 YSYEKL. J gave up 7 bases and V 1 base, and 5 bases lay outside the gene matches. CDR3 sequence reads: CASSQAQGQGNEQFF. DNA of the CDR3: TGCGCCAGCAGCCAAGCACAGGGACAGGGAAATGAGCAGTTCTTC.

This sequence joins TRBV6-5 and TRBJ2-7, with TRBD2 matching 7 bases. V gave up 5 bases and J gave up 4 bases; unmatched junction bases: 2. Germline CDR1 and CDR2: MNHEY and SVGAGI. This CDR3 contains 12 residues. Written as DNA, the CDR3 is TGTGCCAGCAGTGACGGGGGGTACGAGCAGTACTTC. It codes for CASSDGGYEQYF.

The rearrangement joins TRBV19 to TRBJ1-1; 8 bases align to TRBD1. Germline V CDR1 and CDR2: LNHDA, SQIVND (reference sequence). J lost 1 base, V lost 7 bases, and 8 bases had no gene match. The CDR3 totals 15 residues. The CDR3 DNA reads TGTGCCAGTACCCTAGGGACAGGAGGGAACACTGAAGCTTTCTTT. Amino acid sequence: CASTLGTGGNTEAFF. The entire variable domain, with the rest obtained from reference TRBV19 and TRBJ1-1, is as follows: DGGITQSPKYLFRKEGQNVTLSCEQNLNHDAMYWYRQDPGQGLRLIYYSQIVNDFQKGDIAEGYSVSREKKESFPLTVTSAQKNPTAFYLCASTLGTGGNTEAFFGQGTRLTVV.

This chain connects TRBV10-1 to TRBJ2-5; tentatively, D is TRBD2 (6 bases). With 9 bases removed from V and 4 bases from J, the gap between germline ends came to 21 bases. There are 15 residues in the CDR3. Per germline, CDR1 WNHNN and CDR2 SYGVQD (reference sequence). The CDR3 DNA sequence: TGCGCCAGTAGCCCCGGGACTCTGATGGGAGAGACCCAGTACTTC. This encodes CASSPGTLMGETQYF.

The J gene is TRBJ1-1, the V gene TRBV7-9, with 11 bases fitting TRBD1. The CDR3 has 15 residues. The J segment lost 4 bases and the V segment lost 5 bases, leaving 6 bases of the junction unmatched. Germline V gene data show CDR1 as SEHNR and CDR2 as FQNEAQ (reference sequence). The CDR3 sequence is CASSPGGQGGTEAFF. DNA of the CDR3: TGTGCCAGCAGCCCAGGGGGACAGGGGGGCACTGAAGCTTTCTTT.

This clone has only a few counts. One junction end does not reproduce the germline sequence, and a read error may be involved. The chain combines TRBV7-7 with TRBJ2-1; D gene unclear. CDR1 SSHAT and CDR2 FNYEAQ come from the germline V gene (reference sequence). The length of the CDR3 is 12 residues. CDR3 sequence (DNA): TGTGCTAGCACCCCTGGGTTCGGGGAGCAGTTCTTC. Protein sequence: CASTPGFGEQFF.

The rearrangement joins TRBV19 to TRBJ2-7; D is possibly TRBD2 (6 bases). CDR1 is LNHDA and CDR2 is SQIVND in the germline V gene (reference sequence). This CDR3 has 13 residues. CDR3 sequence: CATDGLGGYEQYF. The CDR3 DNA reads TGTGCGACCGACGGGCTGGGGGGCTACGAGCAGTACTTC.